The 28 T cell receptor beta chains below come from one sample, sequenced in a study of shared clonotypes between healthy human individuals. Only in-frame clones appear in the TCRdb table, and some are missing; sequencing was by immunoSEQ multiplex PCR. The profile shows some 2.1 million clones, just under 95% of them singletons. Naive CD8 cells lacked CD45RO and underwent positive selection for CCR7, leaving out terminally differentiated effector memory CD45RA+ cells. Sequencing input: naive CD8+ T cells sorted from blood. Source of these receptors: a man aged 18 to 29 in good health.

This chain joins TRBV25-1 and TRBJ1-2; D gene unclear. CDR3 length equals 13 residues. V was pared by 5 bases and J by 4 bases, with 11 bases between. Germline CDR1 MGHDK, CDR2 SYGVNS. The CDR3 DNA reads TGTGCCAGCAGTTCACACTTCATCTATGGCTACACCTTC. Its translation is CASSSHFIYGYTF.

This clone was observed a single time. The V and J genes are TRBV6-5 and TRBJ1-4; D ambiguous. V lost 6 bases and J lost 4, with 12 bases in between. The germline CDR1 and CDR2 sequences are MNHEY and SVGAGI. The length of the CDR3 is 14 residues. The CDR3 DNA sequence: TGTGCCAGCAGCCCCTACGACATTAATGAAAAACTGTTTTTT. It encodes CASSPYDINEKLFF.

This clone appeared a single time. The V and J genes are TRBV5-8 and TRBJ1-5, with 9 bases lining up with TRBD1. The CDR3 runs to 13 residues. The V and J ends lost 4 bases and 6 bases, in that order; junction bases with no gene match: 2. The germline CDR1 and CDR2 sequences are SGHTS and YDEGEE. The CDR3: CASSTGGSQPQHF. DNA for the CDR3: TGTGCCAGCAGCACAGGGGGCAGTCAGCCCCAGCATTTT.

The CDR3 sequence: CASSPPADINQPQHF. CDR3 DNA sequence: TGTGCCAGCAGCCCACCTGCCGACATCAATCAGCCCCAGCATTTT. This chain joins TRBV5-4 and TRBJ1-5; D is ambiguous. The CDR3 runs 15 residues. Looked up from germline, CDR1 is SGHNT and CDR2 is YYREEE (reference sequence). Deletions cut 4 bases from V and 3 bases from J, with 14 bases between.

The rearrangement uses TRBV2 and TRBJ2-3; D uncertain. Germline-derived CDR1 and CDR2 are SNHLY and FYNNEI. This CDR3 spans 13 amino acids. V was cut by 4 bases and J by 6 bases, with 11 bases left in between. In DNA form, the CDR3 reads TGTGCCAGCAGTGCCCCCCCGGAGGATACGCAGTATTTT. It translates to CASSAPPEDTQYF.

The CDR3 region is CAISESTERARIYGYTF. The CDR3 region has the DNA TGTGCCATCAGTGAGTCAACGGAAAGGGCCCGTATCTATGGCTACACCTTC. The chain joins TRBV10-3 to TRBJ1-2; D is unresolved. Trimming stripped 0 bases from V and 4 bases from J, with 18 bases between. Germline CDR1 ENHRY, CDR2 SYGVKD. This CDR3 contains 17 residues.

Concerning this clone itself: The sample holds other DNA sequences that translate to the same CDR3. The chain joins TRBV13 to TRBJ2-7; no definite D call. CDR1 and CDR2 (germline): PRHDT, FYEKMQ (reference sequence). V was pared by 2 bases and J by 3 bases, with 8 bases between. CDR3 length: 13 residues. The CDR3 nucleotides are TGTGCCAGCAGCTTATCCGGAGTCTACGAGCAGTACTTC. Residues: CASSLSGVYEQYF.

The chain uses TRBV28 and TRBJ2-5; tentative D call: TRBD2 (5 bases). This CDR3 has 14 amino acids. CDR1 and CDR2 (germline): MDHEN, SYDVKM. V lost 2 bases to trimming and J lost 3 bases, with 10 bases between them. The CDR3 reads CASSLAEAEETQYF. The CDR3, as DNA: TGTGCCAGCAGTTTAGCGGAGGCCGAAGAGACCCAGTACTTC.

The chain employs TRBV9 and TRBJ2-7, with D possibly matching TRBD1 (5 bases). CDR3 length equals 16 residues. V shed 0 bases and J shed 1 base, with 14 bases lying between them. The V gene's germline CDR1 is SGDLS and CDR2 YYNGEE. The CDR3: CASSVAGAAASYEQYF. CDR3 in DNA: TGTGCCAGCAGCGTAGCTGGGGCGGCCGCATCCTACGAGCAGTACTTC. Variable domain in full (rest from reference TRBV9 and TRBJ2-7): DSGVTQTPKHLITATGQRVTLRCSPRSGDLSVYWYQQSLDQGLQFLIQYYNGEERAKGNILERFSAQQFPDLHSELNLSSLELGDSALYFCASSVAGAAASYEQYFGPGTRLTVT.

The rearrangement uses TRBV13 and TRBJ2-5; perhaps D is TRBD1 or TRBD2 (5 bases each). V was clipped by 4 bases and J by 1 base, with 19 bases between them. The CDR3 runs 17 residues. CDR1 and CDR2 from the germline V gene are PRHDT and FYEKMQ (reference sequence). The CDR3 nucleotides read TGTGCCAGCAGCTCTCTGGCGGGCTTAGGGGCCCAAGAGACCCAGTACTTC. The encoded protein is CASSSLAGLGAQETQYF.

The V and J genes are TRBV29-1 and TRBJ2-7; D is uncertain. V was clipped by 6 bases and J by 6 bases, with 9 bases between them. This CDR3 is built from 10 residues. CDR1 SQVTM and CDR2 ANQGSEA come from the germline V gene. The CDR3: CSVPSGEQYF. The CDR3 region has the DNA TGCAGCGTGCCCTCGGGCGAGCAGTACTTC.

This clone has just one count. The rearrangement links TRBV21-1 to TRBJ2-7; the table's TRBD2 call for D was not verified on the DNA. TRBV21-1 corresponds to a pseudogene. The CDR3 covers 17 residues. CDR3 residues: CASSKFGAGLGFLEQYF. CDR3 nucleotides: TGTGCCAGCAGCAAATTCGGGGCCGGACTAGGGTTTCTCGAGCAGTACTTC.

This clone was seen only once. The V and J genes are TRBV19 and TRBJ2-7; D is perhaps TRBD1 or TRBD2 (5 bases each). Germline CDR1 is LNHDA and CDR2 is SQIVND (reference sequence). The CDR3 runs 15 residues. Trimming took off 4 bases at V and 0 bases at J, with 13 bases between the two ends. The CDR3 here is CASSKGWDPSYEQYF. The CDR3 nucleotides are TGTGCCAGTAGTAAGGGGTGGGACCCCTCCTACGAGCAGTACTTC.

This chain's CDR3 is CATSMNGQQETQYF. The DNA for the CDR3 is TGTGCCACCAGCATGAACGGACAGCAAGAGACCCAGTACTTC. The J gene is TRBJ2-5, the V gene TRBV15, with a tentative D call TRBD1 (6 bases). The length of the CDR3 is 14 residues. CDR1 LNHNV and CDR2 YYDKDF come from the germline V gene (reference sequence). The V end was cut by 4 bases, the J end by 2 bases, with 11 bases between.

The chain combines TRBV7-9 with TRBJ2-3; D not resolved. Per the germline V gene, CDR1 is SEHNR and CDR2 is FQNEAQ (reference sequence). With 10 bases removed from V and 2 bases from J, the gap between germline ends came to 4 bases. CDR3 length: 10 residues. DNA of the CDR3: TGTGCCACCCACACAGATACGCAGTATTTT. Its translation: CATHTDTQYF.

This chain links TRBV7-6 with TRBJ1-1, with D possibly being TRBD1 (5 bases). The V end was cut by 5 bases, the J end by 4 bases, with 14 bases between. CDR1 is SGHVS, CDR2 FNYEAQ, per germline. The CDR3 spans 14 residues. The CDR3 region is CASSPRGGSTEAFF. CDR3 DNA: TGTGCCAGCAGCCCCCGGGGCGGGAGCACTGAAGCTTTCTTT.

V gene TRBV14 combines with J gene TRBJ2-1, with a tentative D call TRBD2 (7 bases). The V and J ends lost 2 bases and 6 bases respectively, with 14 bases between them. CDR1 is SGHDN, CDR2 FVKESK, per germline. This CDR3 has 15 residues. The CDR3 bases are TGTGCCAGCAGCCAACGCGGGGGCGATTTCAATGAGCAGTTCTTC. This gives the protein CASSQRGGDFNEQFF.

This chain joins TRBV6-5 and TRBJ1-6; no reliable D call. Germline loops: CDR1 MNHEY, CDR2 SVGAGI. Trimming took off 6 bases at V and 10 bases at J, with 16 bases between the two ends. The CDR3 contains 14 residues. This chain's CDR3 is CASSPASIGSPLHF. The CDR3 coding sequence is TGTGCCAGCAGCCCAGCTTCCATCGGGTCACCCCTCCACTTT.

This clone was seen once. The chain employs TRBV4-2 and TRBJ2-1, with 12 bases that match TRBD2. The CDR3 contains 18 residues. Germline V gene data show CDR1 as LGHNA and CDR2 as YNFKEQ. With V trimmed by 0 bases and J by 2 bases, 5 bases remained unmatched. The CDR3 loop is CASSQEGLAGAPYNEQFF. CDR3 bases: TGTGCCAGCAGCCAAGAGGGACTAGCGGGCGCCCCCTACAATGAGCAGTTCTTC.

This clone was found once. The chain employs TRBV7-2 and TRBJ2-1; a possible D gene is TRBD1 (6 bases). The CDR3 has 11 amino acids. Germline CDR1 and CDR2: SGHTA and FQGNSA. V was clipped by 6 bases and J by 11 bases, with 11 bases between them. The CDR3 region is CASRSGVKQFF. CDR3 nucleotide sequence: TGTGCCAGCAGGTCAGGGGTGAAGCAGTTCTTC.

This clone was detected once. V gene TRBV7-3 combines with J gene TRBJ2-3, with 8 bases aligning to TRBD2. CDR3 size: 15 residues. The V and J ends lost 3 bases and 2 bases, in that order; junction bases with no gene match: 4. Germline-derived CDR1 and CDR2 are SGHTA and FQGTGA. CDR3 sequence reads: CASSFAGGSTDTQYF. CDR3 coding DNA: TGTGCCAGCAGCTTCGCGGGGGGATCCACAGATACGCAGTATTTT. The whole variable domain, remainder taken from reference TRBV7-3 and TRBJ2-3, is GAGVSQTPSNKVTEKGKYVELRCDPISGHTALYWYRQSLGQGPEFLIYFQGTGAADDSGLPNDRFFAVRPEGSVSTLKIQRTERGDSAVYLCASSFAGGSTDTQYFGPGTRLTVL.

The chain links TRBV4-1 to TRBJ1-4, with 7 bases aligning to TRBD1. The CDR3 extends over 15 amino acids. Germline V gene data show CDR1 as MGHRA and CDR2 as YSYEKL. With 4 bases clipped from V and 6 bases from J, the junction kept 8 bases outside the gene matches. CDR3 residues: CASSLLDRVDEKLFF. For the CDR3, the DNA is TGCGCCAGCAGCCTTCTCGACAGGGTAGATGAAAAACTGTTTTTT.

This chain links TRBV27 with TRBJ1-2; TRBD1 matches 8 bases. Germline loops: CDR1 MNHEY, CDR2 SMNVEV (reference sequence). V lost 5 bases and J lost 4; bases outside the gene matches: 6. The CDR3 length is 14 residues. The CDR3 DNA reads as TGTGCCAGCAGTAGCCTCGGACAGGGCTATGGCTACACCTTC. It is translated as CASSSLGQGYGYTF.

V and J are TRBV27 and TRBJ1-1; TRBD1 aligns across 7 bases. J gave up 1 base and V 6 bases, and 5 bases lay outside the gene matches. Germline assignment: CDR1 MNHEY and CDR2 SMNVEV (reference sequence). This CDR3 spans 14 amino acids. CDR3 protein: CASRLGQSNTEAFF. In DNA, the CDR3 is TGTGCCAGCAGATTGGGACAGTCGAACACTGAAGCTTTCTTT.

The chain carries TRBV7-8 and TRBJ2-7, with 11 bases that match TRBD1. This CDR3 contains 15 residues. The ends lost 2 bases at V and 3 bases at J; junction bases unmatched: 3. CDR1 and CDR2 (germline): SGHVS, FQNEAQ. The CDR3 nucleotides read TGTGCCAGCAGCTTAATCGGGACAGGGGGCTACGAGCAGTACTTC. It translates to CASSLIGTGGYEQYF.

The chain is built from TRBV4-1 and TRBJ2-3, with D possibly being TRBD2 (6 bases). The CDR3 loop spans 15 amino acids. V dropped 0 bases and J dropped 4 bases, with 11 bases sitting between them. Germline CDR1 is MGHRA and CDR2 is YSYEKL. The CDR3 here is CASSQEGRGPDTQYF. The CDR3, as DNA: TGCGCCAGCAGCCAAGAAGGGCGGGGTCCAGATACGCAGTATTTT.

V is TRBV4-1 and J is TRBJ1-4, with unresolved D. The CDR3 has 16 residues. Per the germline V gene, CDR1 is MGHRA and CDR2 is YSYEKL. Trimming removed 4 bases at V and 0 bases at J, with 12 bases between. As DNA, the CDR3 is TGCGCCAGCAGCCCACGCAAAAGTGCAACTAATGAAAAACTGTTTTTT. It translates to CASSPRKSATNEKLFF.

V and J are TRBV27 and TRBJ1-2; 7 bases line up with TRBD1. Per germline, CDR1 MNHEY and CDR2 SMNVEV (reference sequence). This CDR3 has 17 amino acids. Trimming took 5 bases from V and 0 from J; bases not matched to a gene: 12. The CDR3 DNA follows: TGTGCCAGCAGTCTTCTCACGGACAGGCTTTCTAACTATGGCTACACCTTC. It specifies CASSLLTDRLSNYGYTF.